One sample yielded the 14 T cell receptor beta chains listed below, sequenced in a study of T cells in Graves' hyperthyroidism and ophthalmopathy. Amplification of TCR beta CDR3 regions used RNA as the template. Primed by the HTBI set, a first-round RT-PCR was run on the TCR CDR3. Each CDR3 protein gets one entry after TCRdb re-called the multiplex PCR reads with MiXCR. The table has 500,000 to 550,000 distinct CDR3 sequences, around 21% seen once. Sequenced: blood. The receptors shown here come from a man aged 18-30 years with Graves' hyperthyroidism.

This clonotype was seen repeatedly, ten times or more. V is TRBV6-1 and J is TRBJ1-5, with 8 bases identical to TRBD1. Germline CDR1 reads MNHNS; CDR2 reads SASEGT. The trim removed 4 bases at V and 7 bases at J, leaving 15 bases unmatched. The CDR3 loop spans 17 amino acids. In DNA, the CDR3 is TGTGCCAGCAGTGCGAACCACCGGACAGGGCAGAAACAGCCCCAGCATTTT. Translated, it gives CASSANHRTGQKQPQHF.

Comments on this clonotype: This may stem from a read error, because a much larger clone lies one nucleotide away. This CDR3 is missing its conserved last phenylalanine or tryptophan, likely due to a read error. The chain carries TRBV2 and TRBJ2-2, with D tentatively TRBD2 (6 bases). This CDR3 has 17 residues. Trimming removed 4 bases from V and 6 bases from J, with 21 bases in between. Germline V gene data show CDR1 as SNHLY and CDR2 as FYNNEI. CDR3 bases: TGTGCCAGCAGTGGTGAGCGGAGGGGCGTAAAGCCCGGGGAGCTGTTTGTT. Translating gives CASSGERRGVKPGELFV.

This clonotype has a count of ten or more. This sequence joins TRBV6-5 and TRBJ2-5; the D is unclear. This CDR3 contains 12 residues. With 0 bases removed from V and 5 bases from J, the gap between germline ends came to 4 bases. Germline V gene sequence: CDR1 MNHEY, CDR2 SVGAGI. CDR3 sequence: CASSYSSETQYF. The CDR3 nucleotides read TGTGCCAGCAGTTACTCAAGTGAGACCCAGTACTTC.

This clonotype has a count of ten or more. The chain employs TRBV4-1 and TRBJ2-7; the D gene could be TRBD1 or TRBD2 (6 bases each). Trimming removed 0 bases at V and 3 bases at J, with 18 bases between. From germline, CDR1 is MGHRA and CDR2 YSYEKL. The CDR3 runs 17 residues. CDR3 sequence: CASSQDGGGTSDYEQYF. Written as DNA, the CDR3 is TGCGCCAGCAGCCAAGATGGGGGCGGGACCTCTGACTACGAGCAGTACTTC.

The sample holds many counts of this clonotype. The V and J genes are TRBV12-5 and TRBJ1-5, with D possibly being TRBD1 (5 bases). Trimming cost V 0 bases and J 6 bases, with 12 bases left between them. Germline CDR1 reads LGHNT; CDR2 reads FRNRAP. CDR3 length: 15 amino acids. CDR3 DNA: TGTGCTAGTGGTTTGGTACAAAGGGGAGGTCAGCCCCAGCATTTT. It yields the protein CASGLVQRGGQPQHF.

This clonotype has only a few counts. V gene TRBV6-2 or TRBV6-3 combines with J gene TRBJ1-5, with D perhaps TRBD1 (5 bases). The CDR3 loop spans 13 amino acids. From germline, CDR1 is MNHEY and CDR2 SVGEGT. Trimming cost V 6 bases and J 8 bases, with 14 bases left between them. The CDR3 loop reads CASRRDGKKPQHF. For the CDR3, the DNA is TGTGCCAGCAGACGGGACGGAAAAAAGCCCCAGCATTTT.

This clonotype was counted at least ten times. The genes are TRBV5-1 and TRBJ2-5, with 8 bases aligning to TRBD2. The germline V gene has CDR1 SGHRS and CDR2 YFSETQ. J gave up 5 bases and V 0 bases, and 12 bases lay outside the gene matches. This CDR3 has 17 amino acids. The CDR3 is CASSLGVSGTSGETQYF. The CDR3 bases are TGCGCCAGCAGCTTGGGAGTTAGCGGGACCTCCGGGGAGACCCAGTACTTC.

This clonotype was seen only a few times. As DNA, the CDR3 is TGTGCCAGCAGTGGGTCAGGGTCCCCTAGCAATCAGCCCCAGCATTTT. Translating it yields CASSGSGSPSNQPQHF. The chain links TRBV2 to TRBJ1-5; possibly TRBD1 for D (5 bases). This CDR3 is built from 16 residues. V lost 4 bases, J lost 0 bases, and 13 bases lay in between. Germline V CDR1 and CDR2: SNHLY, FYNNEI. The full variable domain, in which reference TRBV2 and TRBJ1-5 provide the parts outside the CDR3, is EPEVTQTPSHQVTQMGQEVILRCVPISNHLYFYWYRQILGQKVEFLVSFYNNEISEKSEIFDDQFSVERPDGSNFTLKIRSTKLEDSAMYFCASSGSGSPSNQPQHFGDGTRLSIL.

As for this clonotype: A much larger clone differs from this one at a single base, so this may be a read error. The V and J genes are TRBV6-1 and TRBJ1-1; TRBD1 aligns across 8 bases. The CDR3 extends over 16 amino acids. Germline lookup yields CDR1 MNHNS and CDR2 SASEGT. CDR3 amino acids: CASRPNRGLGNSEAFF. In DNA, the CDR3 is TGTGCCAGCAGACCTAACAGGGGGTTGGGGAACTCTGAAGCTTTCTTT.

The chain couples TRBV11-2 to TRBJ2-4; a weak D match, TRBD1 (6 bases). Trimming removed 5 bases from V and 8 bases from J, with 22 bases in between. The CDR3 extends over 16 amino acids. Germline CDR1 reads SGHAT; CDR2 reads FQNNGV. The CDR3 DNA sequence: TGTGCCAGCAGCCCATTTCAGGGGTTTGAGGGTGACATTCAGTACTTC. Protein sequence: CASSPFQGFEGDIQYF.

The rearrangement uses TRBV27 and TRBJ1-2; TRBD1 is a possible D gene (6 bases). Trimming left V 5 bases short and J 0 bases short, with 13 bases between. The CDR3 spans 15 residues. Germline V lookup: CDR1 MNHEY, CDR2 SMNVEV (reference sequence). The CDR3 coding sequence is TGTGCCAGCAGTCCCACAGGGCCCTCTAACTATGGCTACACCTTC. Translating it yields CASSPTGPSNYGYTF.

Points on this clonotype: Possible read error: a much larger clone is one base away. The chain couples TRBV4-1 to TRBJ1-1; no definite D call. The CDR3 loop spans 15 amino acids. Trimming stripped 0 bases from V and 3 bases from J, with 11 bases between. CDR1 is MGHRA and CDR2 is YSYEKL in the germline V gene. DNA of the CDR3: TGCGCCAGCAGCCAAGATAGGGAAGTGGACACTGAAGCTTTCTTT. Amino acids: CASSQDREVDTEAFF.

The chain is built from TRBV12-3 or TRBV12-4 and TRBJ1-1; no reliable D call. Trimming removed 6 bases from V and 1 base from J, with 9 bases in between. This CDR3 is built from 13 residues. CDR3 in DNA: TGTGCCAGCAGGGATGACGGGAACACTGAAGCTTTCTTT. It specifies CASRDDGNTEAFF.

The CDR3 DNA is TGCAGTGCCACAACATGGCGGTCCTACGAGCAGTACTTC. It codes for CSATTWRSYEQYF. V is TRBV20-1 and J is TRBJ2-7; D not resolved. Germline V gene sequence: CDR1 DFQATT, CDR2 SNEGSKA (reference sequence). There are 13 residues in the CDR3. Trimming pared 6 bases from V and 1 base from J, leaving 13 bases between.